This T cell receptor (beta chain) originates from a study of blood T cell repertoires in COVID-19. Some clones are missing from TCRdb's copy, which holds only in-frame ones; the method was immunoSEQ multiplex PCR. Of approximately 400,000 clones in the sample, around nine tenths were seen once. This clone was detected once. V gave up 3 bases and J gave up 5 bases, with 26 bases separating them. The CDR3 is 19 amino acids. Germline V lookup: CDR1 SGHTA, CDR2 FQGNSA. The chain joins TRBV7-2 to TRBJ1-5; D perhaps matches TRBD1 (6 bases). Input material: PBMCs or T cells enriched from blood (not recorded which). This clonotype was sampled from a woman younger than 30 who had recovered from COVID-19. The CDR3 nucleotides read TGTGCCAGCAGCTTTGACGTTGACAGGTCCAAGGTCGGTCATCAGCCCCAGCATTTT. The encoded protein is CASSFDVDRSKVGHQPQHF.